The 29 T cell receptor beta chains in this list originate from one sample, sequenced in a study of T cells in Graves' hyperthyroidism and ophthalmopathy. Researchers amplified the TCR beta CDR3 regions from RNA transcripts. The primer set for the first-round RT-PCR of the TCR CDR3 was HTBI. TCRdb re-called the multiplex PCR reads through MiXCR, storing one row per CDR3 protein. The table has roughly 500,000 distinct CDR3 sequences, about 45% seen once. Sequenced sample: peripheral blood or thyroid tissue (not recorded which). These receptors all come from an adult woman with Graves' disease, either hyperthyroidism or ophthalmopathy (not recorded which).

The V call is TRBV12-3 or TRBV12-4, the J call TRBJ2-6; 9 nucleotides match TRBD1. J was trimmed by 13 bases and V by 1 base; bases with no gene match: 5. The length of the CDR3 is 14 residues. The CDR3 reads CASSLGGQGRVLTF. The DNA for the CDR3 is TGTGCCAGCAGTTTAGGGGGACAGGGCCGGGTCCTGACTTTC.

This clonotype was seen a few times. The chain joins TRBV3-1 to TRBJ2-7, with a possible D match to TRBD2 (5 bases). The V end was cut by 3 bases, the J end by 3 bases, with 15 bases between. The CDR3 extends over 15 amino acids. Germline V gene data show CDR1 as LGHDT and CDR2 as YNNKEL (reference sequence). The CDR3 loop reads CASSQAPVSGYEQYF. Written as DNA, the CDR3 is TGTGCCAGCAGCCAGGCCCCGGTGAGCGGCTACGAGCAGTACTTC.

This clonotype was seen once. The CDR3 DNA is TGTGCCAGCAGCTTAGGAGGCAGGGGCGGTGAAAAACTGTTTTTT. It is translated as CASSLGGRGGEKLFF. The chain uses TRBV11-2 and TRBJ1-4; a possible D gene is TRBD1 (6 bases). V was shortened by 1 base and J by 7 bases, with 13 bases between the two germline ends. The germline CDR1 and CDR2 sequences are SGHAT and FQNNGV. The CDR3 has 15 residues. The variable domain in full, with the rest retrieved from reference TRBV11-2 and TRBJ1-4, is EAGVAQSPRYKIIEKRQSVAFWCNPISGHATLYWYQQILGQGPKLLIQFQNNGVVDDSQLPKDRFSAERLKGVDSTLKIQPAKLEDSAVYLCASSLGGRGGEKLFFGSGTQLSVL.

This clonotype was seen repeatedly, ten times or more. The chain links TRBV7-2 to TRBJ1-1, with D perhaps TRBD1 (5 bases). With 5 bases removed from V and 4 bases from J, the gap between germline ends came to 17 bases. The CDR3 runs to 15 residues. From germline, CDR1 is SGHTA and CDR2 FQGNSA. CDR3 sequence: CASSTPGPYFTEAFF. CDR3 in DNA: TGTGCCAGCAGCACGCCGGGACCATATTTCACTGAAGCTTTCTTT.

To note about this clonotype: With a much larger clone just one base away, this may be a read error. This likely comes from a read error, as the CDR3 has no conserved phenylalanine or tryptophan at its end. CDR3 DNA sequence: TGTGCCAGCTCAGCGGACAGGGGATTGGAGACCCAGTACCTC. It specifies CASSADRGLETQYL. This chain uses TRBV18 with TRBJ2-5; 9 nucleotides line up with TRBD1. V lost 5 bases, J lost 5 bases, and 6 bases stayed unmatched. Germline loops: CDR1 KGHSH, CDR2 LQKENI. CDR3 length: 14 residues.

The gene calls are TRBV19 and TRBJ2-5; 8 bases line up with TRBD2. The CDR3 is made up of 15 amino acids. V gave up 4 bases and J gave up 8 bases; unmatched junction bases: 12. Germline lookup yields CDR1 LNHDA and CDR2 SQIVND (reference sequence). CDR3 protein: CASSTMGAGEATQYF. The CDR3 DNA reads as TGTGCCAGTAGTACAATGGGAGCGGGAGAGGCTACCCAGTACTTC.

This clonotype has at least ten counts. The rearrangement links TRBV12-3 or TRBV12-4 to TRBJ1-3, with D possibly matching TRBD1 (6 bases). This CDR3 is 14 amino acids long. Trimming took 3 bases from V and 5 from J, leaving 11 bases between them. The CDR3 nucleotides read TGTGCCAGCAGTTTTGGGGGGGCTAGAAACACCATATATTTT. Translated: CASSFGGARNTIYF.

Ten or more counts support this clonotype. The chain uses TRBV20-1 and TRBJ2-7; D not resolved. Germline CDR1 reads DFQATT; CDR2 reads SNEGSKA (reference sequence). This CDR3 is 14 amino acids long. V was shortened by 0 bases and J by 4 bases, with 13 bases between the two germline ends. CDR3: CSAREVDRYYEQYF. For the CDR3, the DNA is TGCAGTGCTAGAGAGGTGGACCGTTATTACGAGCAGTACTTC.

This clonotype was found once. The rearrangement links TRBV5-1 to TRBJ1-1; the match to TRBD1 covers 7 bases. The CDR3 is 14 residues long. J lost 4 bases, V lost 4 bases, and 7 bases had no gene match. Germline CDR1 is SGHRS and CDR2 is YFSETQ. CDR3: CASSLPGTVTEAFF. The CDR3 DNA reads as TGCGCCAGCAGCCTGCCCGGGACAGTCACTGAAGCTTTCTTT.

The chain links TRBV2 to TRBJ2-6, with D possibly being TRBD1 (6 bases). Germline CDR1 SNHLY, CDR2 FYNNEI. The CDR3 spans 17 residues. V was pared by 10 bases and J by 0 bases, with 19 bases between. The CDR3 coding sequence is TGTGCCACAGGCCCGGGACACGGAGGCTCTGGGGCCAACGTCCTGACTTTC. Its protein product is CATGPGHGGSGANVLTF.

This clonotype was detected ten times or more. The CDR3 sequence: CASSHTANEKLFF. The CDR3 DNA reads as TGCGCCAGCAGCCATACAGCCAATGAAAAACTGTTTTTT. The chain links TRBV4-1 to TRBJ1-4; D not resolved. CDR3 length equals 13 residues. V lost 3 bases and J 5 bases, leaving 7 bases between the germline ends. Germline values: CDR1 MGHRA, CDR2 YSYEKL.

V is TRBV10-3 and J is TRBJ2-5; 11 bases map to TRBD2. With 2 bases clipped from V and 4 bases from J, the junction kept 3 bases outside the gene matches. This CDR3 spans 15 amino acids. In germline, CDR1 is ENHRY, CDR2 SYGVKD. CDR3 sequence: CAISEGTSGGETQYF. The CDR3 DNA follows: TGTGCCATCAGTGAGGGAACTAGCGGGGGAGAGACCCAGTACTTC.

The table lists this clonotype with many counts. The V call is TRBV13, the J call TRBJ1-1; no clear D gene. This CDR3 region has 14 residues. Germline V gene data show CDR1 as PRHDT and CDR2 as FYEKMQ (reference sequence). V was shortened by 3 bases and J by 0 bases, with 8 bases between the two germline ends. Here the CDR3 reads CASSFQEVNTEAFF. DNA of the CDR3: TGTGCCAGCAGCTTTCAGGAGGTGAACACTGAAGCTTTCTTT. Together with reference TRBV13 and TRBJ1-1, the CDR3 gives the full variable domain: AAGVIQSPRHLIKEKRETATLKCYPIPRHDTVYWYQQGPGQDPQFLISFYEKMQSDKGSIPDRFSAQQFSDYHSELNMSSLELGDSALYFCASSFQEVNTEAFFGQGTRLTVV.

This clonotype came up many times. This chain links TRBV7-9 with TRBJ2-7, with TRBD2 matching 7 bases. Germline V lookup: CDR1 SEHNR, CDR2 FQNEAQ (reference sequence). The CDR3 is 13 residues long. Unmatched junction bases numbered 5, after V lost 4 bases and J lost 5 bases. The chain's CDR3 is CASSSRLAHEQYF. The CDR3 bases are TGTGCCAGCAGCTCGAGACTAGCCCACGAGCAGTACTTC.

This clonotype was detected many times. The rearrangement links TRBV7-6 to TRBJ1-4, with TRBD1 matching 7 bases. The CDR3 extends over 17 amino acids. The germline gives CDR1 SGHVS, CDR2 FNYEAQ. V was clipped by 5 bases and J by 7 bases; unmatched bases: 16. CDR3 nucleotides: TGTGCCAGCAGCGCCTTGGCACCGGGACAGAAGGGTGAAAAACTGTTTTTT. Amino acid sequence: CASSALAPGQKGEKLFF.

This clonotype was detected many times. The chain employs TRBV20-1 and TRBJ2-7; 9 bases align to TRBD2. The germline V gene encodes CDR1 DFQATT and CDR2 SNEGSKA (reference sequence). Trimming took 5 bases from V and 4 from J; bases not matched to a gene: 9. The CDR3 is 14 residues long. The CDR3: CSAYIAGVQYEQYF. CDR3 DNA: TGCAGTGCTTACATAGCGGGAGTACAATACGAGCAGTACTTC.

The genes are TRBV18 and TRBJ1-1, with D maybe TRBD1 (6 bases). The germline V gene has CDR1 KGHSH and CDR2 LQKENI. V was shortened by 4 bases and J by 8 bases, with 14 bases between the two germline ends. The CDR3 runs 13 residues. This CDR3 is CASSRTGTGEAFF. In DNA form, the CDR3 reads TGTGCCAGCTCACGTACAGGGACGGGGGAAGCTTTCTTT.

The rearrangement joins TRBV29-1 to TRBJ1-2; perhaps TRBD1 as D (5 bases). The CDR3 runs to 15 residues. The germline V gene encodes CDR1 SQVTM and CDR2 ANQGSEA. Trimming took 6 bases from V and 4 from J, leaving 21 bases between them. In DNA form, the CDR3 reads TGCAGCGTCGAATCGGGGCAGGCGGCCGTCTATGGCTACACCTTC. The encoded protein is CSVESGQAAVYGYTF.

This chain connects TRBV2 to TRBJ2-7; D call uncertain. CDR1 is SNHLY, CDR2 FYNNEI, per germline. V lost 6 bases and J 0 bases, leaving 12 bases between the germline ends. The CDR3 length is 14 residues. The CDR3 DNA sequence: TGTGCCAGCAGCTCGGAGCCGAGCTCCTACGAGCAGTACTTC. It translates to CASSSEPSSYEQYF.

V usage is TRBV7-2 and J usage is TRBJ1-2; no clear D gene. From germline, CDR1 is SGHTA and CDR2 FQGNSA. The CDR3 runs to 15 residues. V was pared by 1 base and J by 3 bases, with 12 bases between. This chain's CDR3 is CASSLVFKEDYGYTF. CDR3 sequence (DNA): TGTGCCAGCAGCTTAGTTTTCAAGGAAGACTATGGCTACACCTTC.

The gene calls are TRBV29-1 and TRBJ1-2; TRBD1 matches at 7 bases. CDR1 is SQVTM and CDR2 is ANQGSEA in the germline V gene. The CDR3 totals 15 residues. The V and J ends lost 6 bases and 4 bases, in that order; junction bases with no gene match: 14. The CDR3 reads CSVLNQQGIIYGYTF. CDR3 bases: TGCAGCGTCCTCAATCAACAGGGGATAATCTATGGCTACACCTTC.

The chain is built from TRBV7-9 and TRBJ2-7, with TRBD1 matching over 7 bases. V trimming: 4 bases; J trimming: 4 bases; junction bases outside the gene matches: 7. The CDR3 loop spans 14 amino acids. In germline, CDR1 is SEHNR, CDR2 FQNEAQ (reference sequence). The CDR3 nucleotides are TGTGCCAGCAGCTACGGACAGGAGGCTTACGAGCAGTACTTC. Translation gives CASSYGQEAYEQYF.

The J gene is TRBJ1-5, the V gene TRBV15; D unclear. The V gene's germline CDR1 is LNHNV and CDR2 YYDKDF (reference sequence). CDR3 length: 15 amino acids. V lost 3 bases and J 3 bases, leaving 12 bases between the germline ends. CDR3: CATSSSRQLNQPQHF. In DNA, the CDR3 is TGTGCCACCAGCAGTTCGAGGCAGCTCAATCAGCCCCAGCATTTT. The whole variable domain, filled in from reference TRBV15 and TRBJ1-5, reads DAMVIQNPRYQVTQFGKPVTLSCSQTLNHNVMYWYQQKSSQAPKLLFHYYDKDFNNEADTPDNFQSRRPNTSFCFLDIRSPGLGDTAMYLCATSSSRQLNQPQHFGDGTRLSIL.

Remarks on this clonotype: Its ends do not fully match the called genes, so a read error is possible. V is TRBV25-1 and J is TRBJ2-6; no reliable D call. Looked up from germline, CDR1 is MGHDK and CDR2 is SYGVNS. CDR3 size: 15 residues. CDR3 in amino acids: CASTVTNSGANVLTF. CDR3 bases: TGCGCCAGCACCGTAACTAACTCTGGGGCCAACGTCCTGACTTTC.

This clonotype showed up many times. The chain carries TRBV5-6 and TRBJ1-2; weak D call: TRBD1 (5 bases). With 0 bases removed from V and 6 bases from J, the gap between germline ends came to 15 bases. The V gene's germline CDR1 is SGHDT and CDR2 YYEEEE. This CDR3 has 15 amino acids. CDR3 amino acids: CASSLVAGEQDGYTF. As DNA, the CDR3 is TGTGCCAGCAGCTTGGTGGCGGGGGAACAGGATGGCTACACCTTC.

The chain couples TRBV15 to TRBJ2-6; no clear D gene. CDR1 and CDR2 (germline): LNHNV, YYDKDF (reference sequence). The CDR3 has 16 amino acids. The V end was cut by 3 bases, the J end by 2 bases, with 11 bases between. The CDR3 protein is CATSSTDAAGANVLTF. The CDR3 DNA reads TGTGCCACCAGCAGTACAGATGCTGCTGGGGCCAACGTCCTGACTTTC.

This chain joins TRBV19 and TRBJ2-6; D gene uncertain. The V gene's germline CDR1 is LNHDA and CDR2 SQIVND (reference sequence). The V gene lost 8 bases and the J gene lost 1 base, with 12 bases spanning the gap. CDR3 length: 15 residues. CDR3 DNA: TGTGCCAGTGAGGACGCGAAATCTGGGGCCAACGTCCTGACTTTC. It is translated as CASEDAKSGANVLTF.

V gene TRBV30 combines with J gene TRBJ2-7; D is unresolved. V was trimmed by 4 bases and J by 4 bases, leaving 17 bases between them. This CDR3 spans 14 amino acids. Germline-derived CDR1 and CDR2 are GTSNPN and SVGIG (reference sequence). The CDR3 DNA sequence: TGTGCCTGGAAGGGTACAGAGTCACCTTACGAGCAGTACTTC. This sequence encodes CAWKGTESPYEQYF.

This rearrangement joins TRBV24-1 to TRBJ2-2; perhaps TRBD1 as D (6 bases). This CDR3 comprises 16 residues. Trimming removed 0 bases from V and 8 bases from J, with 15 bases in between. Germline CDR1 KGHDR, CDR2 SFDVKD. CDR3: CATSDLQAGDAGELFF. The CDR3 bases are TGTGCCACCAGTGATTTGCAAGCAGGGGATGCGGGGGAGCTGTTTTTT.